This T cell receptor beta chain emerged from a study of CD8+CD57+ T cells in acquired aplastic anemia. Profiles of TCR beta VDJ and CDR3 were generated from a genomic DNA template. TCRdb passed the reads through MiXCR, listing each CDR3 protein once. The table has around 170,000 distinct CDR3 sequences, more than 45% seen once. CDR1 and CDR2 from the germline V gene are SGHAT and FQNNGV. The CDR3 is made up of 13 amino acids. Only patients with CD8+CD57+ cell expansion on flow cytometry were chosen for sequencing. As concerns this clonotype: The junction departs from germline at one end; a sequencing error may be responsible.

The J gene is TRBJ2-5, the V gene TRBV11-2, with a possible D match to TRBD1 (6 bases). The sample was sorted CD4+, CD8+, or CD8+CD57+ T cells (not recorded which) from PBMCs. The sequence derives from a human donor with aplastic anemia. CDR3 DNA: TGCGCCAGCAGCTACAGGGAGTGGGAGACCCAGTACTTC. Translating it yields CASSYREWETQYF.